What follows are 10 T cell receptor beta chains derived from one specimen sequenced in a study of PD-1 blockade in classical Hodgkin lymphoma (dated by TCRdb to the early 2020s). Preparation of the library involved the immunoSEQ multiplex PCR assay. TCRdb mirrors the immuneACCESS table, restricted to in-frame sequences. Some clones are absent from its copies; in checked studies, under half trace to an unresolved V gene, and the reason for the others is unknown. The sample table lists about 60,000 clones, 90% of them with a count of one. Clones ranked in the top ten supply about 8.8% of the sample. What the time point label conveys for this sample: cycle 1 day 1 (C1D1), immediately before nivolumab initiation. All trial patients had relapsed after autologous stem cell transplantation, with cohorts A, B and C differing in prior brentuximab vedotin exposure. Sequencing was performed on peripheral blood mononuclear cells (PBMCs), taken at baseline. These TCRs come from a human donor with classical Hodgkin lymphoma.

V usage is TRBV7-9 and J usage is TRBJ1-5; D ambiguous. Germline CDR1 and CDR2: SEHNR and FQNEAQ (reference sequence). This CDR3 region has 14 residues. Trimming removed 0 bases from V and 0 bases from J, with 3 bases in between. The chain's CDR3 is CASSLAASNQPQHF. CDR3 in DNA: TGTGCCAGCAGCTTAGCCGCTAGCAATCAGCCCCAGCATTTT.

This sequence joins TRBV6-6 and TRBJ2-1; 11 positions agree with TRBD1. Germline trimming cut 5 bases from V and 9 bases from J; bases unmatched to any gene: 6. This CDR3 is 14 amino acids long. Germline V lookup: CDR1 MNHNY, CDR2 SVGAGI (reference sequence). In DNA, the CDR3 is TGTGCCAGCAGTCAGGACAGGGGGCAGGGTGAGCAGTTCTTC. This gives the protein CASSQDRGQGEQFF.

The chain uses TRBV7-6 and TRBJ2-5, with a weak D call TRBD2 (7 bases). The J call could be wrong; TRBJ2-7 is a better fit for the DNA end. Germline V lookup: CDR1 SGHVS, CDR2 FNYEAQ. This CDR3 has 15 amino acids. CDR3 residues: CASSSTGLVGYEQYF. The DNA for the CDR3 is TGTGCCAGCAGCTCGACAGGACTAGTGGGGTACGAGCAGTACTTC.

The sample holds one count of this clone. This specimen includes other DNA sequences encoding the same CDR3. The V gene is TRBV28, the J gene TRBJ2-1, with TRBD2 matching over 7 bases. With V trimmed by 2 bases and J by 3 bases, 4 bases remained unmatched. Germline V gene lookup returns CDR1 MDHEN and CDR2 SYDVKM. The CDR3 is made up of 15 amino acids. The CDR3 DNA reads TGTGCCAGCAGTTTAGCGGGAGCAGTCTACAATGAGCAGTTCTTC. This translates into CASSLAGAVYNEQFF.

V gene TRBV5-4 combines with J gene TRBJ1-2; 8 nucleotides align to TRBD1. V shed 4 bases, J shed 0 bases, and the junction held 2 bases outside the gene matches. The length of the CDR3 is 14 residues. The germline gives CDR1 SGHNT, CDR2 YYREEE (reference sequence). CDR3 residues: CASSGDRTNYGYTF. The CDR3 DNA reads TGTGCCAGCAGCGGGGACAGGACTAACTATGGCTACACCTTC.

This clone was seen just once. The CDR3 spells CASSSDNQPQHF. Here the CDR3 DNA reads TGTGCCAGCAGCTCTGATAATCAGCCCCAGCATTTT. The chain carries TRBV7-9 and TRBJ1-5; D is undetermined. The CDR3 spans 12 residues. Germline assignment: CDR1 SEHNR and CDR2 FQNEAQ (reference sequence). The ends were cut back, 4 bases at V and 4 bases at J, with 5 bases in the middle.

This chain joins TRBV7-9 and TRBJ2-7; no clear D gene. V was cut by 4 bases and J by 2 bases, with 12 bases left in between. The V gene's germline CDR1 is SEHNR and CDR2 FQNEAQ (reference sequence). CDR3 length equals 14 residues. CDR3 residues: CASSSGNTAYEQYF. The CDR3 DNA reads TGTGCCAGCAGCTCAGGCAATACAGCCTACGAGCAGTACTTC.

This clone was counted a single time. The V call is TRBV2, the J call TRBJ2-3, with TRBD2 matching 10 bases. Per germline, CDR1 SNHLY and CDR2 FYNNEI. J was trimmed by 6 bases and V by 6 bases; bases with no gene match: 0. The CDR3 length is 12 residues. Written as DNA, the CDR3 is TGTGCCAGCAGGACTAGCGGGGATACGCAGTATTTT. This gives the protein CASRTSGDTQYF.

This clone was counted between two and nine times. The rearrangement joins TRBV6-1 to TRBJ1-6; TRBD1 might be the D (5 bases). CDR1 MNHNS and CDR2 SASEGT come from the germline V gene. The CDR3 totals 17 residues. Trimming removed 2 bases from V and 6 bases from J, with 17 bases in between. DNA for the CDR3: TGTGCCAGCAGTGAAAGGGGTGGGGGAAAAGGTAATTCACCCCTCCACTTT. It translates to CASSERGGGKGNSPLHF.

This chain uses TRBV5-1 with TRBJ2-2, with TRBD1 matching over 10 bases. The CDR3 is 15 amino acids. Germline V gives CDR1 SGHRS, CDR2 YFSETQ. V trimming: 5 bases; J trimming: 8 bases; junction bases outside the gene matches: 9. The CDR3 is CASRPGTGEAGELFF. In nucleotides, the CDR3 is TGCGCCAGCAGACCCGGGACAGGGGAGGCGGGGGAGCTGTTTTTT.